This TCR beta chain was captured in a study of regulatory T cells in long-lasting Graves disease. CDR3-region Arm-PCR and iRepertoire HTBI primers produced the TCR beta libraries. TCRdb recomputed calls from the multiplex PCR reads with MiXCR, one row per CDR3 protein. The sample records roughly 700,000 distinct CDR3 sequences, approximately 31% being singletons. Described time point: persistent/refractory GD, antithyroid drugs over 5 years with positive TRAb. There was RNA extracted from PBMCs, and the TCR library was made from it. Study results and caveats: Limited samples may have lowered accuracy. Those with persistent Graves' had less TCR diversity than newly diagnosed patients.

The CDR3 runs to 15 residues. From germline, CDR1 is SGDLS and CDR2 YYNGEE. V shed 4 bases, J shed 3 bases, and the junction held 6 bases outside the gene matches. As to this clonotype: Its cognate antigen is unknown.

The sequence came from a female donor with Graves disease. The V and J genes are TRBV9 and TRBJ2-5; 10 bases line up with TRBD1. Sequences were derived from peripheral blood mononuclear cells (PBMCs), sampled when the disease was refractory, from a patient treated with antithyroid drugs. This chain's CDR3 is CASSPYGTGEETQYF. In nucleotides, the CDR3 is TGTGCCAGCAGCCCCTACGGGACAGGGGAAGAGACCCAGTACTTC.